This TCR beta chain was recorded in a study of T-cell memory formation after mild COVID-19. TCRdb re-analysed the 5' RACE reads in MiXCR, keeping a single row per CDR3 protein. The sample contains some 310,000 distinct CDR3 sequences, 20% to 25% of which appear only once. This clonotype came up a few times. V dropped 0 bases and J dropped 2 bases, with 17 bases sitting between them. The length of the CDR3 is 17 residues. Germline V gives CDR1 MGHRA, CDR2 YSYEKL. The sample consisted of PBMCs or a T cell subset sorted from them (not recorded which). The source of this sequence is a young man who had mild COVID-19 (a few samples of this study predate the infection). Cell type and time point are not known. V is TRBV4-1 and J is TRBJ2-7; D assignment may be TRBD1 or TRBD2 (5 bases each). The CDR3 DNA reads TGCGCCAGCAGCCAAGAGTTGGCTGGGACCTCAGCCTACGAGCAGTACTTC. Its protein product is CASSQELAGTSAYEQYF.